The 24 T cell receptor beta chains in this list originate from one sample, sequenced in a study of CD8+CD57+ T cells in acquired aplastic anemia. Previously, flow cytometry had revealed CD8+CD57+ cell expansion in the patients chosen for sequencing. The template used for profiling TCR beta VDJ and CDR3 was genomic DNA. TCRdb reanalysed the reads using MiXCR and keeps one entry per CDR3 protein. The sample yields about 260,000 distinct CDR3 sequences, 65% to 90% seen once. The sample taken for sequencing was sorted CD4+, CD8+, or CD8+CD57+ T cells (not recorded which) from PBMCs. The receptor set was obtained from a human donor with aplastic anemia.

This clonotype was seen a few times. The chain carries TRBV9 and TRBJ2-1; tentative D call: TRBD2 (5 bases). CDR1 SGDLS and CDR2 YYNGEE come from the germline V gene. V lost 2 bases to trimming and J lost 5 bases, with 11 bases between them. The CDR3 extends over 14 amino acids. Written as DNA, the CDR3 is TGTGCCAGCAGCGTTCCGGGATCTGACAATGAGCAGTTCTTC. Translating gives CASSVPGSDNEQFF.

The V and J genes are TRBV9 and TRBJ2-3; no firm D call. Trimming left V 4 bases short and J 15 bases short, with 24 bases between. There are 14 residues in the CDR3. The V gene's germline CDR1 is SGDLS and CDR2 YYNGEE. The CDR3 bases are TGTGCCAGCAGCTTGTTAGGCCCAGATGCGCAGTATTATTTT. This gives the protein CASSLLGPDAQYYF.

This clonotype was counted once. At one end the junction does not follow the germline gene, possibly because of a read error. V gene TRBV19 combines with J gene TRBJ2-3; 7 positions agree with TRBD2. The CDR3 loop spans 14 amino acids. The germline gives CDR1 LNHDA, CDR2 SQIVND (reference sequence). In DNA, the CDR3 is TGTGCCAGTAGTATAGCGGGAGGATCCGACAATCAGTATTTC. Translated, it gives CASSIAGGSDNQYF.

DNA of the CDR3: TGTGCCAGCAGCTCACCGGGAGATCCGGATATGCAGGATCAGTACGTC. It translates to CASSSPGDPDMQDQYV. V usage is TRBV7-9 and J usage is TRBJ2-7; tentatively, D is TRBD2 (6 bases). Trimming removed 4 bases at V and 10 bases at J, with 26 bases between. This CDR3 region has 16 residues. Germline V gives CDR1 SEHNR, CDR2 FQNEAQ (reference sequence).

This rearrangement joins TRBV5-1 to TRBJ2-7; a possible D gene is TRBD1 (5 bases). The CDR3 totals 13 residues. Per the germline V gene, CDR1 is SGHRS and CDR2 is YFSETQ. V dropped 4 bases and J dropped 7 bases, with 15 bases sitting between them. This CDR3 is CASSQGSGSEQYV. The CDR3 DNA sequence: TGCGCCAGCAGCCAGGGTTCAGGGTCGGAGCAGTACGTC.

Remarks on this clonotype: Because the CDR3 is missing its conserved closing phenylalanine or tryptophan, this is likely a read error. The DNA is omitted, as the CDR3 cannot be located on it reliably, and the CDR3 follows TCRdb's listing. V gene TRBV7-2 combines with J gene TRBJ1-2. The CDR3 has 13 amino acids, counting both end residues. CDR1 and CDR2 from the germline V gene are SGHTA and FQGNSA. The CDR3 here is CASSLGRAGDTTY.

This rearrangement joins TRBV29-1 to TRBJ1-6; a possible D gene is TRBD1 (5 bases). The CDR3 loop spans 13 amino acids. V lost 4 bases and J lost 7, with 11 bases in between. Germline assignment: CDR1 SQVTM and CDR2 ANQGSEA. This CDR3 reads CSVAVRDNSPLHF. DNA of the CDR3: TGCAGCGTTGCGGTCAGGGACAATTCACCCCTCCACTTT.

The CDR3 loop is CASSFEEQIYEQYF. The CDR3 nucleotides are TGTGCCAGCAGCTTCGAAGAACAGATCTACGAGCAGTACTTC. This sequence joins TRBV11-1 and TRBJ2-7, with D unclear. The V end was cut by 3 bases, the J end by 3 bases, with 12 bases between. The CDR3 contains 14 residues. Per the germline V gene, CDR1 is SGHAT and CDR2 is FQDESV (reference sequence).

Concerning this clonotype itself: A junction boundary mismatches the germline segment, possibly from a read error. In DNA form, the CDR3 reads TGTGCCACCAAAGTCCTAGCGGGGGAGGGCAATGATCAGTTCTTC. Translated: CATKVLAGEGNDQFF. The chain combines TRBV15 with TRBJ2-1; 10 positions match TRBD2. This CDR3 spans 15 amino acids. The germline V gene encodes CDR1 LNHNV and CDR2 YYDKDF (reference sequence).

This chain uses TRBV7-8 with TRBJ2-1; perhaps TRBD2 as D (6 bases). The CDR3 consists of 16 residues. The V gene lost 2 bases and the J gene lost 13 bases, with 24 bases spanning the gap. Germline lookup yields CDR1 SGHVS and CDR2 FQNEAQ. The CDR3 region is CASSLQGGPDTHYQFF. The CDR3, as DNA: TGTGCCAGCAGCTTACAGGGAGGTCCCGATACGCATTATCAGTTCTTC. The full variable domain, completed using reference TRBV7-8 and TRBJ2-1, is GAGVSQSPRYKVAKRGQDVALRCDPISGHVSLFWYQQALGQGPEFLTYFQNEAQLDKSGLPSDRFFAERPEGSVSTLKIQRTQQEDSAVYLCASSLQGGPDTHYQFFGPGTRLTVL.

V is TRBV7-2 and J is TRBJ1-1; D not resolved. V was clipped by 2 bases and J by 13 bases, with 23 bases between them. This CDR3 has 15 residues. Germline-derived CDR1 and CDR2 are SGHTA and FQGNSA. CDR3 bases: TGTGCCAGCAGCTTATGGCTGGCGGGAACCTCCGAACATTTCTTT. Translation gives CASSLWLAGTSEHFF.

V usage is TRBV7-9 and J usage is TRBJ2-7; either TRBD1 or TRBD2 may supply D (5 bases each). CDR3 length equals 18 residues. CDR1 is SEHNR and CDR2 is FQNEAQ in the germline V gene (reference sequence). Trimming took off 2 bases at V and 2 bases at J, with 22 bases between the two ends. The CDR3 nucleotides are TGTGCCAGCAGCTTACACCCCGGGGCGACAGAGACCCCCTACGAGCAGTACGTC. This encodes CASSLHPGATETPYEQYV.

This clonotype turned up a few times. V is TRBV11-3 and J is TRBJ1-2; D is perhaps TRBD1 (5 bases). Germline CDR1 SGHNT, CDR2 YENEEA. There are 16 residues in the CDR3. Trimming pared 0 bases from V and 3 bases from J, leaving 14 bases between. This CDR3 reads CASSLEDTGLDYGYTF. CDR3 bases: TGTGCCAGCAGCTTAGAGGACACAGGCTTGGACTATGGCTACACCTTC.

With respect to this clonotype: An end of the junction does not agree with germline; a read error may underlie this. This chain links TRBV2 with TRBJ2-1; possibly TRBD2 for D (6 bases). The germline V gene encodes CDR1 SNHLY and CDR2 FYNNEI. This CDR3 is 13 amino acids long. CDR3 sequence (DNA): TGTGCCATCGGGGACGGGGGTACAAATAAGCAGTTTTTC. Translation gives CAIGDGGTNKQFF.

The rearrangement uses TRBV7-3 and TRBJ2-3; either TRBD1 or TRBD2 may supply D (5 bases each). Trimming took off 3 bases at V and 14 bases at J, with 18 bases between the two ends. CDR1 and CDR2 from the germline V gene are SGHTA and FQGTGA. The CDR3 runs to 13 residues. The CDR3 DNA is TGTGCCAGCAGCTTTGAAAGAACCGAGGGGCGGTATTTT. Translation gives CASSFERTEGRYF.

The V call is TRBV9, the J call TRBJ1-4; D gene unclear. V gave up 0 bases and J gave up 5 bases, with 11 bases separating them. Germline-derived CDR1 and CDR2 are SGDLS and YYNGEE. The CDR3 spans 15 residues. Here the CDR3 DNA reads TGTGCCAGCAGCGTAGAGGATAGGAGAAATGAAAAACTGTTTTTT. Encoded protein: CASSVEDRRNEKLFF. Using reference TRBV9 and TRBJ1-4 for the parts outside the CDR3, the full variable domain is DSGVTQTPKHLITATGQRVTLRCSPRSGDLSVYWYQQSLDQGLQFLIQYYNGEERAKGNILERFSAQQFPDLHSELNLSSLELGDSALYFCASSVEDRRNEKLFFGSGTQLSVL.

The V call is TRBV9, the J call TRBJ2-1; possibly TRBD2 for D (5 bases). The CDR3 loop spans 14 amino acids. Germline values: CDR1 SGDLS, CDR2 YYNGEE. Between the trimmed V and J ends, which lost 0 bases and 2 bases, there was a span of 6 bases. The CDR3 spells CASSVGGAYNEQFF. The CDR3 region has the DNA TGTGCCAGCAGCGTAGGGGGAGCCTACAATGAGCAGTTCTTC.

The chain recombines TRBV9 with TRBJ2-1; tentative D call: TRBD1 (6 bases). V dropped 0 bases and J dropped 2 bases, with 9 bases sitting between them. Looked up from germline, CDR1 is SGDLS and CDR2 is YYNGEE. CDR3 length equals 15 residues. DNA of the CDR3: TGTGCCAGCAGCGTAGCTAGACAGGCCTACAATGAGCAGTTCTTC. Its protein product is CASSVARQAYNEQFF.

The CDR3: CASGDGCTNTQLFF. The CDR3 DNA sequence: TGTGCCAGCGGGGACGGGTGCACTAATACGCAGCTGTTTTTT. V usage is TRBV2 and J usage is TRBJ1-4; a weak D match, TRBD1 (5 bases). Trimming cost V 8 bases and J 14 bases, with 24 bases left between them. The CDR3 has 14 residues. The germline CDR1 and CDR2 sequences are SNHLY and FYNNEI.

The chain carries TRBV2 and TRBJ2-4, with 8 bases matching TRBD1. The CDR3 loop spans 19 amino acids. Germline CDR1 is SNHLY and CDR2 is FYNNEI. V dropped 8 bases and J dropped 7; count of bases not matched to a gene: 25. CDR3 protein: CASWRQGIVLYAAGNIQYF. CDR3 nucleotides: TGTGCCAGCTGGAGACAGGGGATAGTCCTCTACGCTGCTGGGAACATTCAGTACTTC.

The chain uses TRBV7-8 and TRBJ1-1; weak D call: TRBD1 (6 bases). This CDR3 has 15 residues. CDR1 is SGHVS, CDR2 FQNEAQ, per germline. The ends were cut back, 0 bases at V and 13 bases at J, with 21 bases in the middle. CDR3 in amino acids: CASSLALTRDTEYFF. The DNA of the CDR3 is TGTGCCAGCAGCTTAGCTCTGACTCGGGACACGGAGTATTTCTTT.

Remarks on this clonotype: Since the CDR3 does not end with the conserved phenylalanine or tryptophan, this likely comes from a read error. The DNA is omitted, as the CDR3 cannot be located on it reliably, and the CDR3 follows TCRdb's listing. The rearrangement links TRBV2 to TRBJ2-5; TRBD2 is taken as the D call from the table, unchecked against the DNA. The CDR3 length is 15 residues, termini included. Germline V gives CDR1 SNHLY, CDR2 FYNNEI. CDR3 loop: CASGAEGTETETHYS.

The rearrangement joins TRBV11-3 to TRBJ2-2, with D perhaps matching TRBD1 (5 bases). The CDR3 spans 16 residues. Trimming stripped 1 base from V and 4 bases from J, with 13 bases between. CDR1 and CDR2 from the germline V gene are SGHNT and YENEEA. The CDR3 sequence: CASSLGLTAFTGELFF. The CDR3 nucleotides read TGTGCCAGCAGCTTAGGACTGACAGCCTTCACCGGGGAGCTGTTTTTT.

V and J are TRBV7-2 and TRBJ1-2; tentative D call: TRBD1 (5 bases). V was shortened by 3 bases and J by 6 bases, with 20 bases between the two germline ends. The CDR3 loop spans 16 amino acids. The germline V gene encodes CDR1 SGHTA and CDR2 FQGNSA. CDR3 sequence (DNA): TGTGCCAGCAGCTTGGAGAGGGACGGGGTTGTACATGGCTACACCTTC. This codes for CASSLERDGVVHGYTF.